This section outlines one TCR beta chain sequence together with its context. The germline gives CDR1 MNHNY, CDR2 SVGAGI (reference sequence). Trimming took off 5 bases at V and 8 bases at J, with 10 bases between the two ends. The CDR3 length is 13 residues. Unique molecular identifiers were incorporated when the TCRbeta library was constructed. From the PCR reads, TCRdb called clonotypes with MiXCR, one entry per CDR3 protein. The profile shows over 100,000 distinct CDR3 sequences, 10% to 13% of them singletons. The record originates from a study of T-cell reconstitution after alpha-beta-depleted transplantation in children.

V gene TRBV6-6 combines with J gene TRBJ1-6, with a possible D match to TRBD1 (6 bases). The TCR originated in a boy younger than 10 with acute lymphoblastic leukemia, due to receive a stem cell transplant. Material: PBMCs, obtained before TCRalphabeta/CD19-depleted stem cell transplant. This CDR3 is CASSRGVDSPLHF. CDR3 in DNA: TGTGCCAGCAGTAGGGGGGTGGATTCACCCCTCCACTTT.